The 31 T cell receptor beta chains below all came from one sample that was sequenced in a study of post-analysis software for immune sequencing data. Study-wide findings and caveats: Patients showed TRBV5-6, TRBV5-1 and TRBV20-1 among several TRBV segments more frequent than in controls.

Their antigens are not known. Every TCR beta cDNA library bore unique molecular identifiers. TCRdb re-analysed the PCR reads in MiXCR, keeping a single row per CDR3 protein. Altogether 740,000 or so distinct CDR3 sequences are present, around 50% being singletons, with the ten largest covering approximately 4.2%. The sequenced sample was blood. These receptors came from a girl aged 10 to 17 with multiple sclerosis.

The chain has TRBV29-1 and TRBJ2-5, with a tentative D call TRBD1 (6 bases). Germline CDR1 is SQVTM and CDR2 is ANQGSEA. V lost 4 bases and J 2 bases, leaving 17 bases between the germline ends. The CDR3 spans 15 residues. The CDR3 sequence: CSVVPPWDTQETQYF. The CDR3 DNA reads as TGCAGCGTTGTACCCCCGTGGGACACACAAGAGACCCAGTACTTC.

This chain joins TRBV7-3 and TRBJ1-2; tentative D call: TRBD1 (6 bases). Germline lookup yields CDR1 SGHTA and CDR2 FQGTGA. This CDR3 has 16 amino acids. V was clipped by 5 bases and J by 4 bases, with 20 bases between them. CDR3 residues: CASSPTGTGQGYGYTF. The CDR3 DNA follows: TGTGCCAGCAGCCCTACTGGTACAGGGCAGGGCTATGGCTACACCTTC.

The CDR3 region is CASSLGLENYGYTF. For the CDR3, the DNA is TGTGCCAGCAGCTTGGGCTTGGAGAACTATGGCTACACCTTC. V usage is TRBV5-6 and J usage is TRBJ1-2, with D unclear. CDR3 length: 14 amino acids. Germline CDR1 and CDR2: SGHDT and YYEEEE. Trimming left V 0 bases short and J 2 bases short, with 8 bases between.

The rearrangement uses TRBV7-3 and TRBJ2-7, with D maybe TRBD1 (5 bases). V was clipped by 2 bases and J by 2 bases, with 10 bases between them. The CDR3 covers 14 residues. The germline V gene encodes CDR1 SGHTA and CDR2 FQGTGA. The CDR3 reads CASSLQGRAYEQYF. The CDR3 bases are TGTGCCAGCAGCTTACAGGGTAGAGCCTACGAGCAGTACTTC.

There are a few counts of this clonotype. V is TRBV7-9 and J is TRBJ2-1; D is undetermined. Germline V gene sequence: CDR1 SEHNR, CDR2 FQNEAQ (reference sequence). This CDR3 is 14 amino acids long. V lost 0 bases and J lost 4, with 7 bases in between. The DNA of the CDR3 is TGTGCCAGCAGCTTAGCGGCAGAATACAATGAGCAGTTCTTC. The encoded protein is CASSLAAEYNEQFF.

V is TRBV6-5 and J is TRBJ2-7; D is unclear. The germline CDR1 and CDR2 sequences are MNHEY and SVGAGI. The CDR3 loop spans 14 amino acids. V lost 7 bases and J lost 3, with 16 bases in between. CDR3 sequence: CASISLGPGYEQYF. The CDR3 DNA follows: TGTGCCAGCATCTCCCTCGGACCAGGCTACGAGCAGTACTTC.

This clonotype was picked up one time. The rearrangement links TRBV2 to TRBJ2-4; 11 nucleotides line up with TRBD2. Near its end, the DNA agrees better with TRBJ2-5, so the J call may be wrong. The germline CDR1 and CDR2 sequences are SNHLY and FYNNEI. There are 17 residues in the CDR3. CDR3 sequence (DNA): TGTGCCATCCCCCGCGGTGGGACTAGCGGACCCGGGGAGACCCAGTACTTC. Encoded protein: CAIPRGGTSGPGETQYF.

This clonotype was recorded only once. The chain joins TRBV29-1 to TRBJ2-7; 13 nucleotides line up with TRBD2. Germline CDR1 reads SQVTM; CDR2 reads ANQGSEA. The CDR3 covers 15 residues. After removal of 5 bases from V and 10 bases from J, the junction contained 14 bases not matched to a gene. CDR3 coding DNA: TGCAGCGTTCCGGGACTAGCGGGAATTATTGAGGCCCAGTACTTC. Encoded protein: CSVPGLAGIIEAQYF.

V and J are TRBV6-6 and TRBJ2-3, with 8 bases lining up with TRBD2. This CDR3 is 16 amino acids long. V was pared by 6 bases and J by 2 bases, with 10 bases of the junction left unmatched. Germline-derived CDR1 and CDR2 are MNHNY and SVGAGI (reference sequence). CDR3: CASSRRGGSTTDTQYF. The CDR3 DNA reads as TGTGCCAGCAGCCGTCGGGGGGGCTCTACCACAGATACGCAGTATTTT.

V and J are TRBV6-1 and TRBJ2-3, with D perhaps matching TRBD2 (5 bases). CDR1 is MNHNS, CDR2 SASEGT, per germline. Deletions cut 2 bases from V and 8 bases from J, with 11 bases between. CDR3 length: 13 amino acids. The CDR3 reads CASSESARGTQYF. CDR3 coding DNA: TGTGCCAGCAGTGAAAGCGCACGGGGTACGCAGTATTTT.

The V and J genes are TRBV20-1 and TRBJ1-2; D gene uncertain. V was cut by 5 bases and J by 2 bases, with 9 bases left in between. CDR3 length equals 12 residues. Germline V lookup: CDR1 DFQATT, CDR2 SNEGSKA (reference sequence). CDR3 amino acids: CSALDPNYGYTF. The CDR3 region has the DNA TGCAGTGCTCTGGATCCAAACTATGGCTACACCTTC.

About this clonotype: One end of the junction fails to match germline, which may point to a read error. The rearrangement joins TRBV7-7 to TRBJ2-1; 11 positions match TRBD2. This CDR3 has 18 residues. From germline, CDR1 is SSHAT and CDR2 FNYEAQ (reference sequence). CDR3 coding DNA: TGTGCTAGCAGCTTAGGGGGGACTAGCGGCAAAATCTACAATGAGCAGTTCTTC. It yields the protein CASSLGGTSGKIYNEQFF.

Worth noting for this clonotype: The junction departs from the called germline gene at one end, perhaps through a read error. The chain combines TRBV5-1 with TRBJ2-1; 8 bases are a match to TRBD2. CDR3 length equals 15 residues. The germline gives CDR1 SGHRS, CDR2 YFSETQ. The CDR3 DNA reads as TGCGCCAGCAGTTTGGCGGGAGGTTCCTACAATGTGCAGTTCTTC. Its translation is CASSLAGGSYNVQFF. Drawing the rest from reference TRBV5-1 and TRBJ2-1, the complete variable domain is KAGVTQTPRYLIKTRGQQVTLSCSPISGHRSVSWYQQTPGQGLQFLFEYFSETQRNKGNFPGRFSGRQFSNSRSEMNVSTLELGDSALYLCASSLAGGSYNVQFFGPGTRLTVL.

The sample holds one count of this clonotype. The chain recombines TRBV5-1 with TRBJ2-1; possibly TRBD1 for D (6 bases). Near its end, the DNA agrees better with TRBJ2-7, so the J call may be wrong. The CDR3 consists of 16 residues. Per the germline V gene, CDR1 is SGHRS and CDR2 is YFSETQ. In nucleotides, the CDR3 is TGCGCCAGCAGCTTGGCCAAGGAGAGGGGGACCTACGAGCAGTACTTC. Protein sequence: CASSLAKERGTYEQYF.

This clonotype was seen once. V and J are TRBV6-5 and TRBJ1-2, with D uncertain. The V end lost 6 bases, the J end lost 4 bases, and 9 bases lay between the germline ends. In germline, CDR1 is MNHEY, CDR2 SVGAGI. CDR3 size: 12 residues. The DNA of the CDR3 is TGTGCCAGCAGGGGAGCCGCCTATGGCTACACCTTC. It translates to CASRGAAYGYTF.

The CDR3 loop is CASGEYKANYGYTF. The CDR3, as DNA: TGTGCCAGCGGTGAATACAAAGCTAACTATGGCTACACCTTC. This sequence joins TRBV6-5 and TRBJ1-2; D call uncertain. V gave up 8 bases and J gave up 0 bases, with 13 bases separating them. The CDR3 is made up of 14 amino acids. Germline CDR1 is MNHEY and CDR2 is SVGAGI.

The J gene is TRBJ2-5, the V gene TRBV5-1, with TRBD2 matching over 12 bases. The tail of the sequence fits TRBJ2-7 better, so the J call may be wrong. The CDR3 is 20 amino acids. Germline V CDR1 and CDR2: SGHRS, YFSETQ. The CDR3 region has the DNA TGCGCCAGCAGCCCGGGACTAGCGGGCACCGCAATCTTAGGGGTCTACGAGCAGTACTTC. Translation: CASSPGLAGTAILGVYEQYF.

The V and J genes are TRBV7-6 and TRBJ2-6; a possible D gene is TRBD1 (6 bases). V was pared by 1 base and J by 8 bases, with 21 bases between. Germline V CDR1 and CDR2: SGHVS, FNYEAQ. The length of the CDR3 is 18 residues. The CDR3 region is CASSLGWGRPTETNVLTF. CDR3 nucleotide sequence: TGTGCCAGCAGCTTAGGGTGGGGGCGCCCCACTGAGACCAACGTCCTGACTTTC.

V and J are TRBV7-8 and TRBJ2-3, with unresolved D. Germline V gene sequence: CDR1 SGHVS, CDR2 FQNEAQ. The V gene lost 5 bases and the J gene lost 2 bases, with 8 bases spanning the gap. CDR3 size: 13 residues. The CDR3 protein is CASSARHTDTQYF. The DNA of the CDR3 is TGTGCCAGCAGCGCACGCCACACAGATACGCAGTATTTT. The full variable domain, with the rest looked up from reference TRBV7-8 and TRBJ2-3, is GAGVSQSPRYKVAKRGQDVALRCDPISGHVSLFWYQQALGQGPEFLTYFQNEAQLDKSGLPSDRFFAERPEGSVSTLKIQRTQQEDSAVYLCASSARHTDTQYFGPGTRLTVL.

The rearrangement joins TRBV6-1 to TRBJ2-1; 11 bases line up with TRBD2. The CDR3 length is 15 residues. Germline CDR1 MNHNS, CDR2 SASEGT. Germline trimming cut 6 bases from V and 4 bases from J; bases unmatched to any gene: 5. CDR3 sequence reads: CASRALAGGYNEQFF. CDR3 bases: TGTGCCAGCAGGGCCCTAGCGGGAGGTTACAATGAGCAGTTCTTC.

V is TRBV29-1 and J is TRBJ2-7; 10 positions match TRBD2. This CDR3 has 15 residues. The trim removed 4 bases at V and 1 base at J, leaving 7 bases unmatched. Per germline, CDR1 SQVTM and CDR2 ANQGSEA. The CDR3 region is CSVGESGRGSYEQYF. The CDR3 nucleotides read TGCAGCGTTGGAGAGAGCGGGAGGGGATCCTACGAGCAGTACTTC.

The chain joins TRBV7-2 to TRBJ2-7, with 9 bases lining up with TRBD2. The J segment lost 2 bases and the V segment lost 0 bases, leaving 2 bases of the junction unmatched. The CDR3 is made up of 15 amino acids. Per germline, CDR1 SGHTA and CDR2 FQGNSA. The chain's CDR3 is CASSLARGGAYEQYF. The CDR3 DNA reads TGTGCCAGCAGCTTAGCCCGCGGGGGGGCCTACGAGCAGTACTTC.

The rearrangement uses TRBV20-1 and TRBJ2-1; tentatively, D is TRBD2 (6 bases). Trimming took 0 bases from V and 5 from J, leaving 11 bases between them. The CDR3 loop spans 14 amino acids. Germline lookup yields CDR1 DFQATT and CDR2 SNEGSKA (reference sequence). CDR3 bases: TGCAGTGCTAGAGATCTGCGGGAAGACAATGAGCAGTTCTTC. Its translation is CSARDLREDNEQFF.

Only one count was recorded for this clonotype. V is TRBV7-3 and J is TRBJ2-3, with unresolved D. V lost 3 bases, J lost 3 bases, and 7 bases lay in between. The CDR3 has 13 amino acids. The V gene's germline CDR1 is SGHTA and CDR2 FQGTGA. CDR3 in DNA: TGTGCCAGCAGCTTCCATAGAACAGATACGCAGTATTTT. This codes for CASSFHRTDTQYF.

The J gene is TRBJ1-2, the V gene TRBV6-6, with a possible D match to TRBD1 (6 bases). The CDR3 extends over 14 amino acids. Trimming removed 6 bases from V and 2 bases from J, with 13 bases in between. CDR1 MNHNY and CDR2 SVGAGI come from the germline V gene (reference sequence). The CDR3 bases are TGTGCCAGCAGAGCAACAGGGATGAACTATGGCTACACCTTC. Protein sequence: CASRATGMNYGYTF.

The chain has TRBV7-2 and TRBJ2-4; possible D gene TRBD2, 6 bases. The DNA end is a closer match to TRBJ2-7, so the J assignment may be wrong. CDR1 SGHTA and CDR2 FQGNSA come from the germline V gene. The CDR3 loop spans 15 amino acids. CDR3 residues: CASSSDLGTYYEQYF. The CDR3 DNA sequence: TGTGCCAGCAGCTCCGACCTCGGGACTTACTACGAGCAGTACTTC.

The rearrangement joins TRBV27 to TRBJ2-1; weak D call: TRBD1 (5 bases). Germline V gives CDR1 MNHEY, CDR2 SMNVEV (reference sequence). The CDR3 is made up of 12 amino acids. The V gene lost 5 bases and the J gene lost 8 bases, with 10 bases spanning the gap. The CDR3: CASSPQGDEQFF. DNA for the CDR3: TGTGCCAGCAGTCCTCAGGGCGATGAGCAGTTCTTC.

This clonotype was seen only once. This chain uses TRBV7-9 with TRBJ2-5; 8 bases are a match to TRBD2. V lost 5 bases and J lost 0; bases outside the gene matches: 11. CDR1 and CDR2 from the germline V gene are SEHNR and FQNEAQ (reference sequence). There are 17 residues in the CDR3. DNA for the CDR3: TGTGCCAGCAGCCCAGCCACTAGCGGCCGTCACCAAGAGACCCAGTACTTC. Its translation: CASSPATSGRHQETQYF.

This clonotype was observed once. CDR3 sequence reads: CSASSTPTNEKLFF. The DNA for the CDR3 is TGCAGTGCTAGTAGCACTCCAACTAATGAAAAACTGTTTTTT. V usage is TRBV20-1 and J usage is TRBJ1-4; D gene uncertain. The germline V gene has CDR1 DFQATT and CDR2 SNEGSKA (reference sequence). The CDR3 has 14 amino acids. Deletions cut 3 bases from V and 0 bases from J, with 8 bases between.

J is TRBJ2-1 and V is TRBV9, with 8 bases matching TRBD1. The germline V gene encodes CDR1 SGDLS and CDR2 YYNGEE. Losses at the gene ends were 3 bases for V and 8 bases for J; bases not matched to a gene: 13. The length of the CDR3 is 16 residues. This CDR3 reads CASSGDRGGNIYEQFF. The CDR3 nucleotides are TGTGCCAGCAGCGGTGACAGGGGTGGTAATATTTATGAGCAGTTCTTC.

The rearrangement uses TRBV20-1 and TRBJ2-1; TRBD2 aligns across 9 bases. Unmatched junction bases numbered 6, after V lost 1 base and J lost 8 bases. The CDR3 has 14 amino acids. The germline gives CDR1 DFQATT, CDR2 SNEGSKA (reference sequence). CDR3 loop: CSARALAGSDEQFF. The CDR3 DNA reads as TGCAGTGCTAGAGCCCTAGCGGGAAGCGATGAGCAGTTCTTC.